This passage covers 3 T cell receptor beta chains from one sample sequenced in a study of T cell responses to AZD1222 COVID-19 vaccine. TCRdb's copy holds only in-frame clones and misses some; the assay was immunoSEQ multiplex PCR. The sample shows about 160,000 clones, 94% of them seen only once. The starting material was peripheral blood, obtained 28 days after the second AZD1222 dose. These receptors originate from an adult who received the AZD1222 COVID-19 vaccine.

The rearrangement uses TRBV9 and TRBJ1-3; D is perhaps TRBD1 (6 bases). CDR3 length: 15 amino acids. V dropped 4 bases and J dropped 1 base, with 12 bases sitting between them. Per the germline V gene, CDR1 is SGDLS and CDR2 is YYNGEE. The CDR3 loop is CASSPRGGSGNTIYF. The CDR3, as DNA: TGTGCCAGCAGCCCCCGAGGGGGGTCTGGAAACACCATATATTTT.

In nucleotides, the CDR3 is TGTGCCAGCAGCCGCCTTGGACTTCTAAAGGACTATGGCTACACCTTC. Translated: CASSRLGLLKDYGYTF. The J gene is TRBJ1-2, the V gene TRBV2; D uncertain. V lost 6 bases to trimming and J lost 3 bases, with 20 bases between them. The CDR3 length is 16 residues. Looked up from germline, CDR1 is SNHLY and CDR2 is FYNNEI.

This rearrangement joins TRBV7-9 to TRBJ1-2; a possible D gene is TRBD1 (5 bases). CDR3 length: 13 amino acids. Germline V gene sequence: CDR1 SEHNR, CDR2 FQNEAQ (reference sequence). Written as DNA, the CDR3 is TGTGCTATGTGGGACGGATATATTTATGGCTACACCTTC. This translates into CAMWDGYIYGYTF.